This is a list of T cell receptor beta chains from one sample in a study of T cells in Graves' hyperthyroidism and ophthalmopathy. TCRdb processed the multiplex PCR reads anew with MiXCR; each CDR3 protein has one entry. The data show 500,000 to 550,000 distinct CDR3 sequences, 20% seen once. Source material: blood. The receptors come from a man between 40 and 49 years old with Graves' ophthalmopathy. Each CDR3 is given with its conserved first and last residue. The order of the fields is V gene, D gene, clone size, J gene, CDR3 DNA, CDR3 protein. D genes are given only for firm matches. Clone size is shown for a subset of rows, as once, few, many or a class of expanded clone.

>TRBV6-2/TRBV6-3|TRBD2|many|TRBJ2-1
TGTGCCAGCAGGTCCGGGGGGGCCGGGTACAATGAGCAGTTCTTC
CASRSGGAGYNEQFF
>TRBV12-3/TRBV12-4|-|-|TRBJ1-4
TGTGCCAGCACCAATATGGGGCGGACTAATGAAAAACTGTTTTTT
CASTNMGRTNEKLFF
>TRBV19|-|-|TRBJ1-5
TGTGCCAGTAGTATTGCCGCGGGGTCGAATCAGCCCCAGCATTTT
CASSIAAGSNQPQHF
>TRBV18|-|many|TRBJ1-2
TGTGCCAGCTCACCTGGGGAGGGAAATGGCTACACCTTC
CASSPGEGNGYTF
>TRBV27|-|-|TRBJ1-1
TGTGCCAGCAGTTTTTTGGGCGGTGAAGCTTTCTTT
CASSFLGGEAFF
>TRBV6-5|-|few|TRBJ1-2
TGTGCCAGCAGTTACGACGGGCACTATGGCTACACCTTC
CASSYDGHYGYTF
>TRBV11-3|TRBD2|-|TRBJ2-3
TGTGCCAGCAGCCGGCGGGGGGGCGACACAGATACGCAGTATTTT
CASSRRGGDTDTQYF
>TRBV9|TRBD1|few|TRBJ1-1
TGTGCCAGCAACAAACAGGGGTTTGGGACTGAAGCTTTCTTT
CASNKQGFGTEAFF
>TRBV20-1|-|many|TRBJ2-2
TGCAGTGCTAGAGATAGAGGAGTCACGGAGGGAACCGGGGAGCTGTTTTTT
CSARDRGVTEGTGELFF
>TRBV19|TRBD1|few|TRBJ2-3
TGTGCCAGTAGTCCCCGGGGACCGGGACAGGGGGACTGGATGGAGCAGTATTTT
CASSPRGPGQGDWMEQYF
>TRBV5-1|-|once|TRBJ1-2
TGCGCCAGCAGCTTTAGACAGGCCTCATCTGACTATGGCTACGCCTTC
CASSFRQASSDYGYAF
>TRBV6-2/TRBV6-3|-|many|TRBJ2-7
TGTGCCAGCAGCCTAGAAGTCCCCGTCTACGAGCAGTACTTC
CASSLEVPVYEQYF
>TRBV19|-|-|TRBJ1-4
TGTGCCAGTAGTCGGGACATCTCCGCGAGGGAAAAACTGTTTTTT
CASSRDISAREKLFF
>TRBV7-6|TRBD2|-|TRBJ2-1
TGTGCCAGCACCCCCGGGGCGGCGGGAGGGGGCTACAATGAGCAGTTCTTC
CASTPGAAGGGYNEQFF
>TRBV5-1|TRBD1|-|TRBJ2-4
TGCGCCAGCAGCTTGGAGGGACAGCCCGAAAACATTCAGTACTTC
CASSLEGQPENIQYF
>TRBV7-3|-|few|TRBJ2-3
TGTGCCAGCAGCTTAACTCAGGCCACAGATACGCAGTATTTT
CASSLTQATDTQYF
>TRBV4-2|-|-|TRBJ1-1
TGTGCCAGCAGCCAACCCTCAGGGGACGCCCAATCGGGAGCTTTCTTT
CASSQPSGDAQSGAFF
>TRBV7-3|-|few|TRBJ1-2
TGTGCCAGCAGCCACGACACGATCTATGGCTACACCTTC
CASSHDTIYGYTF
>TRBV12-3/TRBV12-4|TRBD2|few|TRBJ2-3
TGTGCCAGCTCCAAACTAGCGGGGGAAACAGATACGCAGTATTTT
CASSKLAGETDTQYF
>TRBV6-1|-|-|TRBJ1-4
TGTGCCAGCAGCGAAATTACGACAGCAACTAATGAAAAACTGTTTTTT
CASSEITTATNEKLFF
>TRBV20-1|TRBD2|-|TRBJ2-1
TGCAGTGCTAGAGTGGCCCCCGGGACTAGCGGGCCTGAATCCTACAATGAGCAGTTCTTC
CSARVAPGTSGPESYNEQFF
>TRBV18|TRBD1|-|TRBJ2-7
TGTGCCAGCTCACCAGGAGACAGGGGTAACGAGCAGTACTTC
CASSPGDRGNEQYF
>TRBV6-2/TRBV6-3|-|-|TRBJ2-7
TGTGCCACCACCAGGGGAAGCTACGAGCAGTACTTC
CATTRGSYEQYF
>TRBV19|-|few|TRBJ1-1
TGTGCCAGTGATAAAGGGGTACGCACTGAAGCTTTCTTT
CASDKGVRTEAFF
>TRBV9|-|many|TRBJ2-7
TGTGCCAGCAGCGTCGGTCCACAGGGTGGAACCTACGAGCAGTACTTC
CASSVGPQGGTYEQYF
>TRBV25-1|TRBD2|-|TRBJ2-3
TGTGCCAGCAGCGTAACTAGCGGGAGGGCCGACAGAGATACGCAGTATTTT
CASSVTSGRADRDTQYF
>TRBV5-4|TRBD1|few|TRBJ2-1
TGTGCCAGCAGGCCGGGACAGGGAAACAATGAGCAGTTCTTC
CASRPGQGNNEQFF
>TRBV7-7|TRBD2|-|TRBJ2-5
TGTGCTAGCAGCTCAATTAGCGGGAACGGAGAGACCCAGTACTTC
CASSSISGNGETQYF
>TRBV28|-|-|TRBJ1-1
TGTGCCAGCAGTGTAGACAGACAAACTGAAGCTTTCTTT
CASSVDRQTEAFF
>TRBV7-2|TRBD2|-|TRBJ2-7
TGTGCCAGCAGCTTAGATAGTCTAGCGGGCTACGAGCAGTACTTC
CASSLDSLAGYEQYF
>TRBV5-4|TRBD1|-|TRBJ2-2
TGTGCCAGCAGCTTGGGAAAGACAGGGGGCCCCGGGGAGCTGTTTTTT
CASSLGKTGGPGELFF
>TRBV6-6|-|-|TRBJ1-1
TGTGCCAGCAGTTACGTAGGGGGAGGAATAAACACTGAAGCTTTCTTT
CASSYVGGGINTEAFF
>TRBV10-3|-|-|TRBJ2-1
TGTGCCATCAGTTCCAGCGCCCCGCATGAGCAGTTCTTC
CAISSSAPHEQFF
>TRBV11-2|TRBD1|many|TRBJ2-5
TGTGCCAGCAGCTTAGTCGCAGGGGGCGCGTCGGAGGAGACCCAGTACTTC
CASSLVAGGASEETQYF
>TRBV28|-|many|TRBJ2-7
TGTGCCAGCAGTTCATTGGGGGTTTTGTACGAGCAGTACTTC
CASSSLGVLYEQYF
>TRBV7-2|TRBD1|-|TRBJ1-2
TGTGCCAGCAGCGTAGGGACAGGGGGTTCCTACACCTTC
CASSVGTGGSYTF
>TRBV9|TRBD2|-|TRBJ2-1
TGTGCCAGCAGGGAACTAGCGGGAGTAAACGAGCAGTTCTTC
CASRELAGVNEQFF
>TRBV18|-|many|TRBJ1-2
TGTGCCAGCTCACCACAGGGATCTTTTAACTATGGCTACACCTTC
CASSPQGSFNYGYTF
>TRBV7-8|-|many|TRBJ2-7
TGTGCCAGCAGCCTAGACATCACGGCTTTCTACGAGCAGTACTTC
CASSLDITAFYEQYF
>TRBV7-8|-|-|TRBJ2-1
TGTGCCAGCAGCTTAGCGGTGGAGTACAATGAGCAGTTCTTC
CASSLAVEYNEQFF
>TRBV6-1|-|-|TRBJ2-7
TGTGCCAGCAGTTCCTTGGGGGTGGCGACCTACGAGCAGTACTTC
CASSSLGVATYEQYF